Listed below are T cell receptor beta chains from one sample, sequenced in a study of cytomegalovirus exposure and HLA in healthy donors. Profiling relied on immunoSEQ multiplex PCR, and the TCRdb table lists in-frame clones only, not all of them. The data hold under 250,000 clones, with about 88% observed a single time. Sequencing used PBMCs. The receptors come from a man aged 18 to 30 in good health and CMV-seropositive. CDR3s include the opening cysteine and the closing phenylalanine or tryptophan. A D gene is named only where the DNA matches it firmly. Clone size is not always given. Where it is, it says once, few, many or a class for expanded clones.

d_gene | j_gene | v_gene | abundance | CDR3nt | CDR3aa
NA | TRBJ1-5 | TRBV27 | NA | TGTGCCAGCAGTCTGAGGGACAGCAATCAGCCCCAGCATTTT | CASSLRDSNQPQHF
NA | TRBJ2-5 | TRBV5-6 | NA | TGTGCCAGCACCAATGATAGGATAGCGTACCAAGAGACCCAGTACTTC | CASTNDRIAYQETQYF
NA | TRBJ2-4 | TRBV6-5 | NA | TGTGCCAGCAGTTACGGACAGACACTAGCCAAAAACATTCAGTACTTC | CASSYGQTLAKNIQYF
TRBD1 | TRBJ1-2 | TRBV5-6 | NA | TGTGCCAGCAGCTTGATAGACACAGGGGCGATTGGCTACACCTTC | CASSLIDTGAIGYTF
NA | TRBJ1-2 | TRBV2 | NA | TGTGCCGGGAACAGAGCTTCTAACTATGGCTACACCTTC | CAGNRASNYGYTF
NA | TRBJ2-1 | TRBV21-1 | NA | TGTGCCAGCAGCGGGCACGGACAGGGGGCGGGTTGGGATGAGCAGTTCTTC | CASSGHGQGAGWDEQFF
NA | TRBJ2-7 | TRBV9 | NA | TGTGCCAGCAGCGTAAAACCCTCCTACGAGCAGTACTTC | CASSVKPSYEQYF
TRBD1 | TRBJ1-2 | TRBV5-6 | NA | TGTGCCAGCAGCCCCCGGGACAGGGGTATCTATGGCTACACCTTC | CASSPRDRGIYGYTF
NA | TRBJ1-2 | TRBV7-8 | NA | TGTGCCAGCAGCCCCTCGGGAAGTAACTATGGCTACACCTTC | CASSPSGSNYGYTF
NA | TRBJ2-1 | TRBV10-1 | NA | TGCGCCAGCAGTGACCCGCCAAGGTCGGATGAGCAGTTCTTC | CASSDPPRSDEQFF
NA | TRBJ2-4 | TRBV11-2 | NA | TGTGCCAGCAGCTCTAGACAGAATTTACCTAATTGGTTTGCAAACATTCAGTACTTC | CASSSRQNLPNWFANIQYF
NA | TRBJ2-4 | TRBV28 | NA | TGTGCCAGCAGCTTTCTTTCGGGGGCCAAAAACATTCAGTACTTC | CASSFLSGAKNIQYF
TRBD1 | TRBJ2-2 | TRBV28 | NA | TGTGCCAGCAGTTCTTCCGGGACAGGGAACACCGGGGAGCTGTTTTTT | CASSSSGTGNTGELFF
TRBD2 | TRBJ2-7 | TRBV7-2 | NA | TGTGCCAGCAGCTTGGGGGACTATGCCTACGAGCAGTACTTC | CASSLGDYAYEQYF
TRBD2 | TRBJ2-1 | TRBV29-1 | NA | TGCAGCGTTGGTCCTAGCGGGCTAAGCTCCTACAATGAGCAGTTCTTC | CSVGPSGLSSYNEQFF
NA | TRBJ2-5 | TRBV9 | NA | TGTGCCAGCAGCGCCGACCTAAGAGAGACCCAGTACTTC | CASSADLRETQYF
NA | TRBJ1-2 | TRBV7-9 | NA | TGTGCCAGCAGCCAAGCGGGGGGAAACTATGGCTACACCTTC | CASSQAGGNYGYTF
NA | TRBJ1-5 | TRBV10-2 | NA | TGCGCCAGCGACCAGGGTAATAGCAATCAGCCCCAGCATTTT | CASDQGNSNQPQHF
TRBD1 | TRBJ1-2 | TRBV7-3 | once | TGTGCCAGCAGCTCTACAGGACGGAAGACAGGGAAAGTCTATGGCTACACCTTC | CASSSTGRKTGKVYGYTF
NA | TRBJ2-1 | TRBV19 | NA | TGTGCCAGTAGTACTACCCAGGGTGGTGAGCAGTTCTTC | CASSTTQGGEQFF
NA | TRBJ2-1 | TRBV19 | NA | TGTGCCAGTAGTAAATGGGAGAGCAATGAGCAGTTCTTC | CASSKWESNEQFF
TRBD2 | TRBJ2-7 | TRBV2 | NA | TGTGCCAGCAGTCGACTAGCGGGAGGGCGGGACTACGAGCAGTACTTC | CASSRLAGGRDYEQYF
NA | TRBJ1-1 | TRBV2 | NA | TGTGCCAGCAGGAGAGACAGGTCGAACACTGAAGCTTTCTTT | CASRRDRSNTEAFF
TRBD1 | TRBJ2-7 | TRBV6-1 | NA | TGTGCCAGCAGTGAGGACAGGGGCGGCGAGCAGTACTTC | CASSEDRGGEQYF
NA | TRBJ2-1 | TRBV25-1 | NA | TGTGCCAGCAGTGCGTATAATCGGGCCCTCGATGAGCAGTTCTTC | CASSAYNRALDEQFF
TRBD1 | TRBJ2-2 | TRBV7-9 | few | TGTGCCAGCAGTTCGAACGGACAGGCGAACACCGGGGAGCTGTTTTTT | CASSSNGQANTGELFF
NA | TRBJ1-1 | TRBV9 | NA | TGTGCCAGCAGCGTAGCTGCGTCCCCCTGGGTGGCTTTCTTT | CASSVAASPWVAFF
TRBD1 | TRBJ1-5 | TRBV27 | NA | TGTGCCAGCACCCTCCACCGGGACAGGGGTCAGCCCCAGCATTTT | CASTLHRDRGQPQHF
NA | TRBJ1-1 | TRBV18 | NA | TGTGCCAGCTCAGAGCGGGATATGAACACTGAAGCTTTCTTT | CASSERDMNTEAFF
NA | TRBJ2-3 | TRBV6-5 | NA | TGTGCCAGCAGTTACGTCGGGAGAGGAGATACGCAGTATTTT | CASSYVGRGDTQYF
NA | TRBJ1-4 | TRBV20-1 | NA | TGCAGTGTCAACCGAAATGAAAAACTGTTTTTT | CSVNRNEKLFF
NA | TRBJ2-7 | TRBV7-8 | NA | TGTGCCAGCAGCTTAGTAGGCCGCCCTATCTCCTACGAGCAGTACTTC | CASSLVGRPISYEQYF
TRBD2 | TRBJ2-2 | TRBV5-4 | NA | TGTGCCAGCAGCTCCCGTCTAGCGGACGGGGAGCTGTTTTTT | CASSSRLADGELFF
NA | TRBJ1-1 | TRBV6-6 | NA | TGTGCCAGCAGCCCAGGCTCCAACACTGAAGCTTTCTTT | CASSPGSNTEAFF
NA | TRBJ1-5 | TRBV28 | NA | TGTGCCAGCAGTTTAAAGTTGACTAGCAATCAGCCCCAGCATTTT | CASSLKLTSNQPQHF
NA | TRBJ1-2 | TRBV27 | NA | TGTGCCAGCAGTTTCCTTTCGGAGGGTAATGGCTACACCTTC | CASSFLSEGNGYTF
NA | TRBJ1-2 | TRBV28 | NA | TGTGCCAGCAGCCCCCCGGGGTATGGCTACACCTTC | CASSPPGYGYTF
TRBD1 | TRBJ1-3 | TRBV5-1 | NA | TGCGCCAGCAGCCCGGGGACAGTGTTCTCTGGAAACACCATATATTTT | CASSPGTVFSGNTIYF
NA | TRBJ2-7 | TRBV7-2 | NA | TGTGCCAGCAGCCCGGGGACCCACGGGGGCTACGAGCAGTACTTC | CASSPGTHGGYEQYF
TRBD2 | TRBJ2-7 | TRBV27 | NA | TGTGCCAGCAGTTGGACTAGCGGAACCTACGAGCAGTACTTC | CASSWTSGTYEQYF
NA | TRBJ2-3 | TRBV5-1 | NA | TGCGCCAGCAGCTTGACCAGCGGGTTCGGTATCACAGATACGCAGTATTTT | CASSLTSGFGITDTQYF